This TCR beta chain derives from a study of T-cell reconstitution after alpha-beta-depleted transplantation in children (TCRdb year 2016). For the wider study: The study quantitatively tracked T-cell immune reconstitution after TCRalphabeta/CD19-depleted allogeneic hematopoietic cell transplantation in children using TCR repertoire profiling.

Libraries were built with PCR. Sequenced using an Illumina HiSeq 2500. To normalize quantification of the TCRbeta repertoire, the TCR libraries were built with molecular barcoding that relied on unique molecular identifiers. TCRdb's own reprocessing of the public reads used fastp at Q25 and MiXCR and kept productive beta chains. Entries are consolidated by CDR3 protein sequence, retaining the most common genes and DNA. Present in this sample are hundreds of thousands of distinct CDR3 sequences, roughly 17% of which were seen just once. The ten biggest clones cover around 0.96% of the sample. This clonotype has at least ten counts. It lacks a known antigen. No base quality information exists; no much larger clone differs at one position. The junction shows trimming of 2 bases on V and 0 bases on J, plus 17 bases between the germline ends. Its CDR3 holds 17 amino acids, cysteine through phenylalanine. Only the CDR3 region is kept as DNA, spanning 51 bases read in frame from base 1.

Sequenced here: PBMCs from the stem cell graft donor, sampled from the stem cell graft. The source of this sequence is a human donor who donated a stem cell graft to a child with acute myeloid leukemia. This sequence uses TRBV12-3 or TRBV12-4 and TRBJ2-7; the D gene is perhaps TRBD2, on 6 matching bases. The DNA sequence is given as TGTGCCAGCAGTTTATCAAAGGGTCTAGCGAGCTCCTACGAGCAGTACTTC. The resulting protein is CASSLSKGLASSYEQYF.